This T cell receptor (beta chain) stems from a study of blood T cell repertoires in COVID-19 (dated by TCRdb to the early 2020s). Some background on the complete study: Collaborator samples came from the United States, Italy and Spain and covered acute and convalescent phases of COVID-19. The material from the prospective study consisted of cDNA or gDNA derived from T cells, B-cell-depleted T cells, or PBMCs. The dataset comprised deeply sampled blood TCRbeta repertoires from subjects exposed to, actively infected with, or recovered from COVID-19. The repertoires were released in a freely available public database intended as a resource for research on the immune response to SARS-CoV-2. Samples came from the ongoing ImmuneRACE study (first 160 participants) plus 1,254 subjects from 6 global collaborators. The sample metadata nearly always contained a de-identified subject ID, COVID-19 status, age in years and sex. Where HLA class I and class II types were available, the types were taken from metadata supplied by the sample provider, not from assay-based typing.

What the study reported, not specific to this receptor: How much clinical and demographic metadata was included differed by source and by participant, and the metadata was provided uncurated.

The CDR3 measures 15 amino acids from cysteine to phenylalanine. Of the read, only the CDR3 DNA is kept; its 45 bases are in frame from base 1. CDR1 SEHNR and CDR2 FQNEAQ are derived from the germline V gene (reference sequence). Compared with germline, V lacks 5 bases and J lacks 6 bases; bases without a gene match: 7. TCRbeta CDR3 regions were amplified from genomic DNA by means of the immunoSEQ Assay, a bias-controlled multiplex PCR. Per the authors' processing: Nucleated cell counts per sample were estimated from amplification of reference gene primers within the assay. To quantify the absolute abundance of each unique TCRbeta CDR3 rearrangement, sequence reads were collapsed and filtered. For each sample, productive Simpson clonality was calculated by taking the square root of Simpson's diversity index across productive rearrangements. In its TCRdb copy, this immuneACCESS table keeps in-frame sequences only and misses some clones. Where compared with another copy, unresolved V genes explain less than half of these, and the others have no known cause. The V and J calls and the clone size are those of that table, but D and trimming were determined from the DNA. Within this sample are just under 350,000 clones, with roughly 89% of them counted one time only. Clones ranked in the top ten supply roughly 3.3% of the sample.

Another Seattle source contributed samples from volunteer blood donors who had recovered from COVID-19. Collaborating institutions collected whole blood in K2EDTA tubes following their own protocols. For TCRbeta analysis, collaborators shipped samples in one of three forms: frozen whole blood, isolated PBMCs, or DNA extracted from either of those sample types. Remarks on this clone: Its binding antigen is unknown. No per-base quality is available; no much larger clone lies one base away.

The origin of this receptor is a woman between 18 and 30 years old who had recovered from COVID-19. Sequenced material: peripheral blood. The rearrangement combines TRBV7-9 with TRBJ2-3, with 11 central nucleotides matching TRBD2. The nucleotides are TGTGCCAGCAGCCTTAGCGGGAGGGCCATCGATACGCAGTATTTT. It is translated as CASSLSGRAIDTQYF.